This T cell receptor (beta chain) originates from a study of T-cell memory formation after mild COVID-19. From the 5' RACE reads, TCRdb called clonotypes with MiXCR, one entry per CDR3 protein. This table holds about 410,000 distinct CDR3 sequences, less than 25% found once. This CDR3 is built from 18 residues. The V segment lost 5 bases and the J segment 3 bases; nucleotides outside the gene matches: 10. This rearrangement joins TRBV12-3 or TRBV12-4 to TRBJ2-2; 12 positions agree with TRBD2. This TCR was sampled from an adult woman who had mild COVID-19 (a few samples of this study predate the infection). Cell type and time point are not known. The sample comprised PBMCs or a T cell subset sorted from them (not recorded which). CDR3 DNA sequence: TGTGCCAGCAGTGTACTAGCGGGGGGCCTAACTGACACCGGGGAGCTGTTTTTT. Its protein is CASSVLAGGLTDTGELFF.